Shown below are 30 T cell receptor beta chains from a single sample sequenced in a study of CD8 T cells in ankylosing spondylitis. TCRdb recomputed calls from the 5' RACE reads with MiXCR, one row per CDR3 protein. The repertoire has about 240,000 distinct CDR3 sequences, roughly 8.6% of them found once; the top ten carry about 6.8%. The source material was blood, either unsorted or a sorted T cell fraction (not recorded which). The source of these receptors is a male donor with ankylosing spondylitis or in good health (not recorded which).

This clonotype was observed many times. In DNA form, the CDR3 reads TGCGCCAGCAGCCGACAGGGTGGCGGCTACACCTTC. This encodes CASSRQGGGYTF. The chain couples TRBV5-1 to TRBJ1-2, with 7 bases matching TRBD1. Germline V gene lookup returns CDR1 SGHRS and CDR2 YFSETQ. Trimming at V came to 4 bases and at J to 8 bases, leaving 5 bases not matched to a gene. The CDR3 runs 12 residues.

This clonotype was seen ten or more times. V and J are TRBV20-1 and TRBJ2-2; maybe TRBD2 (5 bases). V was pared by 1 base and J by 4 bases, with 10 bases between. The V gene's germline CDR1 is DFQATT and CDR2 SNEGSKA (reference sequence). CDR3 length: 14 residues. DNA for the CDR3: TGCAGTGCTAGAGGCACTAGTACCACCGGGGAGCTGTTTTTT. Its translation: CSARGTSTTGELFF.

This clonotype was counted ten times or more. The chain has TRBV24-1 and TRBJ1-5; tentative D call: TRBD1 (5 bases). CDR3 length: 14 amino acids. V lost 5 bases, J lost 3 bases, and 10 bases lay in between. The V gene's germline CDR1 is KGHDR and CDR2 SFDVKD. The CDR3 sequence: CATSGGLFNQPQHF. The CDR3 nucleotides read TGTGCCACCAGTGGGGGACTGTTCAATCAGCCCCAGCATTTT.

The CDR3 DNA is TGCAGTGCTAGAGGCCCGGGACTAGCGGGAGGGCCAGATACGCAGTATTTT. It specifies CSARGPGLAGGPDTQYF. This rearrangement joins TRBV20-1 to TRBJ2-3, with 16 bases identical to TRBD2. This CDR3 region has 17 residues. The germline V gene encodes CDR1 DFQATT and CDR2 SNEGSKA (reference sequence). V lost 1 base, J lost 4 bases, and 5 bases stayed unmatched.

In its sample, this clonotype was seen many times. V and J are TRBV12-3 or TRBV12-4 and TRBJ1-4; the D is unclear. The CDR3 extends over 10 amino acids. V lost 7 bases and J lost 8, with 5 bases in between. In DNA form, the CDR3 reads TGTGCCAGCAAAGGGGAAAAACTGTTTTTT. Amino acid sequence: CASKGEKLFF.

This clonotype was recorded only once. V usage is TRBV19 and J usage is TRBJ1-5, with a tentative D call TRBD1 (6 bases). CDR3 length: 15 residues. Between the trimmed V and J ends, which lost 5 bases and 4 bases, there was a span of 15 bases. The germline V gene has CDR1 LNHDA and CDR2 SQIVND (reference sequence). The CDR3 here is CASSLAGGANQPQHF. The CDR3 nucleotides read TGTGCCAGTAGTCTGGCCGGGGGGGCTAATCAGCCCCAGCATTTT. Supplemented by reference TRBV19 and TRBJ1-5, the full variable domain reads DGGITQSPKYLFRKEGQNVTLSCEQNLNHDAMYWYRQDPGQGLRLIYYSQIVNDFQKGDIAEGYSVSREKKESFPLTVTSAQKNPTAFYLCASSLAGGANQPQHFGDGTRLSIL.

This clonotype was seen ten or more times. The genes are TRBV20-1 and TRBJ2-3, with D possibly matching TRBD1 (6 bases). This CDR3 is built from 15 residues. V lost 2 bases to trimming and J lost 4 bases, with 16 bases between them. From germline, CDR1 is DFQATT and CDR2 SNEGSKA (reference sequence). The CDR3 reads CSARPRKGDSDTQYF. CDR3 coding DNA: TGCAGTGCTAGACCGCGAAAGGGGGATTCAGATACGCAGTATTTT.

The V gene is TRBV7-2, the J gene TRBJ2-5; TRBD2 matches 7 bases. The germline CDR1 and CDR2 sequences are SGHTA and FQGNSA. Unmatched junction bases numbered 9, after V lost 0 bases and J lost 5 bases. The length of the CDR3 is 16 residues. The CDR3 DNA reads TGTGCCAGCAGCTTAGCTCTCCCCGGGACTACGGAGACCCAGTACTTC. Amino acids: CASSLALPGTTETQYF.

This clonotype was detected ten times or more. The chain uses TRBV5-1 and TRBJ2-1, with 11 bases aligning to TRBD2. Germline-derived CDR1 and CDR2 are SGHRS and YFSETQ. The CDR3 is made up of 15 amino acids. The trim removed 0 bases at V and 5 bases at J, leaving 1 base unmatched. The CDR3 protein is CASSLATSGNNEQFF. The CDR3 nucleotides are TGCGCCAGCAGCTTGGCGACTAGCGGGAACAATGAGCAGTTCTTC.

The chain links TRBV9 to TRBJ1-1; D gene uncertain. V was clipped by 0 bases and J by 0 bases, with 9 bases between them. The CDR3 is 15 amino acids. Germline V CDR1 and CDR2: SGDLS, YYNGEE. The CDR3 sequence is CASSVDGGLNTEAFF. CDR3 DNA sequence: TGTGCCAGCAGCGTAGACGGAGGTCTGAACACTGAAGCTTTCTTT.

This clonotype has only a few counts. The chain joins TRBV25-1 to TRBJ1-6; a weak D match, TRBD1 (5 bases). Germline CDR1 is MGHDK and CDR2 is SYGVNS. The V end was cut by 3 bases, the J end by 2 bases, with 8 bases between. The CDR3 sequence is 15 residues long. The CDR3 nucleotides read TGTGCCAGCAGTGAGGGGGGAACCTATAATTCACCCCTCCACTTT. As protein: CASSEGGTYNSPLHF.

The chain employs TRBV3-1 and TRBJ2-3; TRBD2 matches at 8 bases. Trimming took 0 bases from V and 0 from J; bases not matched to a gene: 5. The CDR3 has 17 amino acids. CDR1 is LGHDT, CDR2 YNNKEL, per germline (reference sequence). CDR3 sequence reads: CASSQDLTSGSTDTQYF. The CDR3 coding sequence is TGTGCCAGCAGCCAAGATTTAACTAGCGGAAGCACAGATACGCAGTATTTT.

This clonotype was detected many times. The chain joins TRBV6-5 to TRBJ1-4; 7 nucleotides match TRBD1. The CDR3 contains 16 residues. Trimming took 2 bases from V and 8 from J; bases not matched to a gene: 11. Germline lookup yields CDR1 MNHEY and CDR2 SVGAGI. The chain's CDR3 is CASSYVTGEVGEKLFF. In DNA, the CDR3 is TGTGCCAGCAGTTACGTTACAGGGGAGGTGGGCGAAAAACTGTTTTTT.

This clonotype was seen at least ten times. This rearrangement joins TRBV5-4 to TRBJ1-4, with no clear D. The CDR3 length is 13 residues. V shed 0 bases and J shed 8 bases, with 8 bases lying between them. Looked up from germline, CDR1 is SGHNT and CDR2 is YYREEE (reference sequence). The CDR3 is CASSLDPGEKLFF. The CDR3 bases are TGTGCCAGCAGCTTGGATCCGGGGGAAAAACTGTTTTTT.

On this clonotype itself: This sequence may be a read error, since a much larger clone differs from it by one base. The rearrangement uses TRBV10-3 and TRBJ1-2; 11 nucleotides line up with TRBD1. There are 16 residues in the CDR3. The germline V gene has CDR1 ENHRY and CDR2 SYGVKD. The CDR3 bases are TGTGCCATCAGTGAGCAAGGGACAGGGGGAATCTATAGCTACACCTTC. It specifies CAISEQGTGGIYSYTF.

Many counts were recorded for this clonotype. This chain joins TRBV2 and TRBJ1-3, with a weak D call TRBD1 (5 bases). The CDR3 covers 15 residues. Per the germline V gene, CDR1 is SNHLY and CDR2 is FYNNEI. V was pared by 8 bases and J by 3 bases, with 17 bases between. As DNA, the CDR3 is TGTGCCAGCGGGAACGGGGGGACGGTTGGAAACACCATATATTTT. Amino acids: CASGNGGTVGNTIYF.

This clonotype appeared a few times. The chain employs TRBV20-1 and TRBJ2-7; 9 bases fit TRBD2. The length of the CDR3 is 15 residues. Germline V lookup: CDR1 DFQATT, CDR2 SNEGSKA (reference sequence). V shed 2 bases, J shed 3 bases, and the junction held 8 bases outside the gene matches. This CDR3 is CSARLGAGGHYEQYF. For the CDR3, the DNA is TGCAGTGCTAGACTCGGAGCGGGGGGACACTACGAGCAGTACTTC.

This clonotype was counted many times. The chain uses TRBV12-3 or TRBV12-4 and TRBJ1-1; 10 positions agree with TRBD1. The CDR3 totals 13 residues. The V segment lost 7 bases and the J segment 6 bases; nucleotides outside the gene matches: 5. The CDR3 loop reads CASKRQGAAEAFF. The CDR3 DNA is TGTGCCAGCAAGCGACAGGGGGCGGCTGAAGCTTTCTTT.

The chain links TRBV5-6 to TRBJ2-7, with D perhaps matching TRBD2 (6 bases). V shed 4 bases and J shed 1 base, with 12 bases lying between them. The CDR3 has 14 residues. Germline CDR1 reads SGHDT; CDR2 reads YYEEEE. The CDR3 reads CASSMGLGSYEQYF. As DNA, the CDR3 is TGTGCCAGCAGCATGGGACTGGGGTCCTACGAGCAGTACTTC. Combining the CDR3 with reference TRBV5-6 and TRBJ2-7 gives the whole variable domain DAGVTQSPTHLIKTRGQQVTLRCSPKSGHDTVSWYQQALGQGPQFIFQYYEEEERQRGNFPDRFSGHQFPNYSSELNVNALLLGDSALYLCASSMGLGSYEQYFGPGTRLTVT.

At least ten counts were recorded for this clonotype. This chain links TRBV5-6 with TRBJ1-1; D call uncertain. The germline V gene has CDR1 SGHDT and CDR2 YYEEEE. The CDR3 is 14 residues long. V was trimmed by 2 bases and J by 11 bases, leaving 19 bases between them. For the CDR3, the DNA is TGTGCCAGCAGCTTTCGACGGCAGGCGATCGTGGCTTTCTTT. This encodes CASSFRRQAIVAFF.

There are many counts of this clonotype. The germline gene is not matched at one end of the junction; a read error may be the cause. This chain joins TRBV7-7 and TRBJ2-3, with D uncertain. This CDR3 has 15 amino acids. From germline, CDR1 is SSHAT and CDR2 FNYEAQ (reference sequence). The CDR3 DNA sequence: TGTGCTAGCAGCTTAGGAGTCAGTCCCCCAGATACGCAGTATTTT. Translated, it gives CASSLGVSPPDTQYF.

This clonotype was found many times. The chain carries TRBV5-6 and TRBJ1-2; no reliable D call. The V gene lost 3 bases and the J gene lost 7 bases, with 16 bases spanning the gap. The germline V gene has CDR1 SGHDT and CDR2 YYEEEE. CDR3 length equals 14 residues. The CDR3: CASSSVGGGAGYTF. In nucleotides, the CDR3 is TGTGCCAGCAGCTCGGTGGGTGGAGGTGCTGGCTACACCTTC. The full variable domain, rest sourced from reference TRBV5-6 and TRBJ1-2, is DAGVTQSPTHLIKTRGQQVTLRCSPKSGHDTVSWYQQALGQGPQFIFQYYEEEERQRGNFPDRFSGHQFPNYSSELNVNALLLGDSALYLCASSSVGGGAGYTFGSGTRLTVV.

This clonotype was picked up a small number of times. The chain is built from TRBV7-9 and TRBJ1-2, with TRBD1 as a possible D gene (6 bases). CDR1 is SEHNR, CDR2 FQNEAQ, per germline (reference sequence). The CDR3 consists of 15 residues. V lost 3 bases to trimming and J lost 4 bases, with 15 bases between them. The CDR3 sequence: CASSFFAGAAYGYTF. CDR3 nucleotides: TGTGCCAGCAGCTTCTTCGCAGGGGCGGCCTATGGCTACACCTTC.

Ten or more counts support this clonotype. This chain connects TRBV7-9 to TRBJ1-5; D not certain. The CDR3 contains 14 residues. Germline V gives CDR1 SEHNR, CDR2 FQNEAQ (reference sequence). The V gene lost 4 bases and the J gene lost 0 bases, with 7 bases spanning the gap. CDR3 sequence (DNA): TGTGCCAGCAGCTCCCACAATAGCAATCAGCCCCAGCATTTT. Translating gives CASSSHNSNQPQHF.

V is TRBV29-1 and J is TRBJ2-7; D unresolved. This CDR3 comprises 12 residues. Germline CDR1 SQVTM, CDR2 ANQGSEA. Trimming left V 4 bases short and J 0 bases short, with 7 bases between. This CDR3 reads CSVGSFSYEQYF. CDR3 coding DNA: TGCAGCGTTGGGTCATTCTCCTACGAGCAGTACTTC.

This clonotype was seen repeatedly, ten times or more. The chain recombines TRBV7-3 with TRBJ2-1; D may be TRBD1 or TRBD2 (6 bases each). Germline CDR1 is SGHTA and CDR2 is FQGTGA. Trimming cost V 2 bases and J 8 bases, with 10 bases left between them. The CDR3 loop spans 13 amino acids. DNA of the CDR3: TGTGCCAGCAGCTTAGTGGGGGGCCATGAGCAGTTCTTC. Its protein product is CASSLVGGHEQFF. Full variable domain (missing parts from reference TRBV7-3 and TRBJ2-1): GAGVSQTPSNKVTEKGKYVELRCDPISGHTALYWYRQSLGQGPEFLIYFQGTGAADDSGLPNDRFFAVRPEGSVSTLKIQRTERGDSAVYLCASSLVGGHEQFFGPGTRLTVL.

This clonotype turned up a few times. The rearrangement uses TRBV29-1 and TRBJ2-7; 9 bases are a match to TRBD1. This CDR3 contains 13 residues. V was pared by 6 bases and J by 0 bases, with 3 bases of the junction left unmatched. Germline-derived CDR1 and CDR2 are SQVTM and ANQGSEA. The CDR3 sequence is CSVRDRVSYEQYF. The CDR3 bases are TGCAGCGTCCGGGACAGGGTCTCCTACGAGCAGTACTTC.

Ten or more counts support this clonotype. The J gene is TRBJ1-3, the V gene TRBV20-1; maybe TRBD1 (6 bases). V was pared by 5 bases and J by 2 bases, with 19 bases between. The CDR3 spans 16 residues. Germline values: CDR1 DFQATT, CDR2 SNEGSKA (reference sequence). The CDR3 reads CSARGYYRVTGNTIYF. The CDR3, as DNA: TGCAGTGCTCGCGGCTATTACAGGGTAACTGGAAACACCATATATTTT.

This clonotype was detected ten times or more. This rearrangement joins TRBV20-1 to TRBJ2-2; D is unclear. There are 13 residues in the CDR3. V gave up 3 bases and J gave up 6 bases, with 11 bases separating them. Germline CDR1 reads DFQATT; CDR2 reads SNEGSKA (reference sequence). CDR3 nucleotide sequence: TGCAGTGCTAGTGGGTATAACGCCGGGGAGCTGTTTTTT. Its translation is CSASGYNAGELFF.

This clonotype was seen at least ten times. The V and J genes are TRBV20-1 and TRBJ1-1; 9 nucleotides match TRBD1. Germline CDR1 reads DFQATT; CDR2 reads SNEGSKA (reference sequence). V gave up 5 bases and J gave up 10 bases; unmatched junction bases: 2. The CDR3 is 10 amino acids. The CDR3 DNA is TGCAGTGCTGGGACAGGGCCAGCTTTCTTT. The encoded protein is CSAGTGPAFF.